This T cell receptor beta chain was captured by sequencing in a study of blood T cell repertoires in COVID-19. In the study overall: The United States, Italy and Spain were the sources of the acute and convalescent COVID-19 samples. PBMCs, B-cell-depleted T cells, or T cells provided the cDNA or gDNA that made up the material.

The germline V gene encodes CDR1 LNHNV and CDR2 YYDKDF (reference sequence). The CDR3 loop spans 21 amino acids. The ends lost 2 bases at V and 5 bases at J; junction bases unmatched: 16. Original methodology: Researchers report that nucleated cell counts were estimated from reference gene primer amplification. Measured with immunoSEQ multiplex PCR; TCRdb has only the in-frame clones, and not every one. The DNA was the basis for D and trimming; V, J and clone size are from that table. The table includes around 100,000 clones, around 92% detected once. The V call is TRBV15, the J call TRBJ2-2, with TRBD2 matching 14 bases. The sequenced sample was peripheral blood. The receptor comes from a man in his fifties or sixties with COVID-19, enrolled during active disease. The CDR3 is CATSRLKGTSGGLIVTGELFF. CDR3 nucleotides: TGTGCCACCAGCAGACTAAAAGGGACTAGCGGGGGATTAATCGTAACCGGGGAGCTGTTTTTT.